This TCR beta chain was sequenced during a study of control samples from healthy donors and cancer patients. Trimming took 1 base from V and 4 from J; bases not matched to a gene: 6. The length of the CDR3 is 15 residues. Germline lookup yields CDR1 KGHSH and CDR2 LQKENI. Clones were read by immunoSEQ multiplex PCR, and TCRdb kept only the in-frame ones, dropping some. This sample carries about 220,000 clones, roughly 94% of them seen once, and the ten largest clones take 1.5%. The rearrangement uses TRBV18 and TRBJ2-7; 8 bases map to TRBD1. The sample was blood. This receptor was identified in a middle-aged man in good health. CDR3 in amino acids: CASSPLGTGIYEQYV. The DNA of the CDR3 is TGTGCCAGCTCACCACTTGGGACAGGTATTTACGAGCAGTACGTC.